This T cell receptor beta chain was sequenced for a study of blood T cell repertoires in COVID-19. Germline CDR1 reads KGHDR; CDR2 reads SFDVKD. The CDR3 is 15 amino acids. Trimming at V came to 5 bases and at J to 13 bases, leaving 18 bases not matched to a gene. The assay was immunoSEQ multiplex PCR, and TCRdb's table has in-frame clones only and misses some. The sample holds around 300,000 clones, about 90% seen once. This chain joins TRBV24-1 and TRBJ1-2; 7 bases are shared with TRBD1. Sequencing was performed on peripheral blood. The source of this sequence is a woman aged 45-65 years with COVID-19, enrolled during active disease. The CDR3 DNA reads as TGTGCCACCAGTGCAAACGGAGGGGGCGCTACCCCCTCCACCTTC. Amino acid sequence: CATSANGGGATPSTF.